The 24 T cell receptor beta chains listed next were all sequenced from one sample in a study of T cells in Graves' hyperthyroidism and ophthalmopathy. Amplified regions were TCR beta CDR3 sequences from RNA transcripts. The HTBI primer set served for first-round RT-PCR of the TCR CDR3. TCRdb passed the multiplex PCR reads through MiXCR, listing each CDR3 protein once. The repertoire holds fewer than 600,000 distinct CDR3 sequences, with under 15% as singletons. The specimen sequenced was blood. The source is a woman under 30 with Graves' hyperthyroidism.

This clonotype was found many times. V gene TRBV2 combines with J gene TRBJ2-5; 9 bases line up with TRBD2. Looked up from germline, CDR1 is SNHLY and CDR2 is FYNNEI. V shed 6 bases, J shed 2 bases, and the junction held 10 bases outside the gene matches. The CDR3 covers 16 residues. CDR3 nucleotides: TGTGCCAGCAGCTTACTTAGCGGGAGTAATCAAGAGACCCAGTACTTC. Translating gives CASSLLSGSNQETQYF.

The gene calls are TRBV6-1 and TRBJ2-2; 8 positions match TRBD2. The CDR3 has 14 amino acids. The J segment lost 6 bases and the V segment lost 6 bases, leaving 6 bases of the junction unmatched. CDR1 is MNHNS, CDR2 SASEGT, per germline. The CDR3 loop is CASRLAGLPGELFF. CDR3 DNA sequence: TGTGCCAGCAGGCTAGCGGGCCTACCCGGGGAGCTGTTTTTT.

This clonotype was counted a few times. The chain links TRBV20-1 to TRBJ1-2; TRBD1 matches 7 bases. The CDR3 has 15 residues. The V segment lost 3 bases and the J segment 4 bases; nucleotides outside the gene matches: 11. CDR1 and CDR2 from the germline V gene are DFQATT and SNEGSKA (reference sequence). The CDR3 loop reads CSASIPGTASYGYTF. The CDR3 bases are TGCAGTGCTAGTATTCCCGGGACAGCTTCCTATGGCTACACCTTC.

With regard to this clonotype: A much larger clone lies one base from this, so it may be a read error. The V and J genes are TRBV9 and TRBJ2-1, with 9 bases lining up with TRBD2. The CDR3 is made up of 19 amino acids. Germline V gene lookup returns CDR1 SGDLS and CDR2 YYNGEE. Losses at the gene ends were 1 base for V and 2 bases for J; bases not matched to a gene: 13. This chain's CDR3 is CASSVWASAGGRAYNEQFF. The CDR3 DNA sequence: TGTGCCAGCAGCGTATGGGCCTCAGCTGGCGGGAGGGCCTACAATGAGCAGTTCTTC.

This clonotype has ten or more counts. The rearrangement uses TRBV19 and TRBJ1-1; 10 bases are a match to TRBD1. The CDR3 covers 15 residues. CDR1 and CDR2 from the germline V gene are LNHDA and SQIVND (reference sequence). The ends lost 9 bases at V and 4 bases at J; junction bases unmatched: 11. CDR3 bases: TGTGCCAGCACCTTCCGGGACAGGGGTCCCACTGAAGCTTTCTTT. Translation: CASTFRDRGPTEAFF. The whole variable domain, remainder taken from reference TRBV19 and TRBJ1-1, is DGGITQSPKYLFRKEGQNVTLSCEQNLNHDAMYWYRQDPGQGLRLIYYSQIVNDFQKGDIAEGYSVSREKKESFPLTVTSAQKNPTAFYLCASTFRDRGPTEAFFGQGTRLTVV.

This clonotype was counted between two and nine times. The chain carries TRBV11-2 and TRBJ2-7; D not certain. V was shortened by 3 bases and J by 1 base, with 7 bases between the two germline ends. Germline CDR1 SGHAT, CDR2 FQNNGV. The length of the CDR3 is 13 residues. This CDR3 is CASSFFRSYEQYF. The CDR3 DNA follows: TGTGCCAGCAGCTTTTTCCGATCCTACGAGCAGTACTTC. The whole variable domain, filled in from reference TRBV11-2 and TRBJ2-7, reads EAGVAQSPRYKIIEKRQSVAFWCNPISGHATLYWYQQILGQGPKLLIQFQNNGVVDDSQLPKDRFSAERLKGVDSTLKIQPAKLEDSAVYLCASSFFRSYEQYFGPGTRLTVT.

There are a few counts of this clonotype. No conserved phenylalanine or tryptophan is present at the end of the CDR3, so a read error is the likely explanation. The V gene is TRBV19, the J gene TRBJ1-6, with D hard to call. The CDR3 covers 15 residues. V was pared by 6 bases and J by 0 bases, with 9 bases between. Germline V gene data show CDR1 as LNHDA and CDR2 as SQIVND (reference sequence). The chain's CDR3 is CASSVESSYNSPLHL. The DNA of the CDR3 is TGTGCCAGTAGCGTCGAAAGCTCCTATAATTCACCCCTCCACCTT.

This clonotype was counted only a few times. The DNA of the CDR3 is TGTGCCAGCAGCTTACAGGAGGACGGCTATGGCTACACCTTC. Translating gives CASSLQEDGYGYTF. V gene TRBV7-9 combines with J gene TRBJ1-2; D is unresolved. From germline, CDR1 is SEHNR and CDR2 FQNEAQ (reference sequence). The CDR3 runs 14 residues. With 2 bases removed from V and 4 bases from J, the gap between germline ends came to 11 bases.

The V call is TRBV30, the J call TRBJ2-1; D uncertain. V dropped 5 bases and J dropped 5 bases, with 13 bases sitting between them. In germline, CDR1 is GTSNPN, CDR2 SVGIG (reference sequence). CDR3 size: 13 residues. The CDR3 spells CAWCGQLDNEQFF. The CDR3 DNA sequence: TGTGCCTGGTGCGGCCAATTGGACAATGAGCAGTTCTTC. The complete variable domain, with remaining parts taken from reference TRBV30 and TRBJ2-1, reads SQTIHQWPATLVQPVGSPLSLECTVEGTSNPNLYWYRQAAGRGLQLLFYSVGIGQISSEVPQNLSASRPQDRQFILSSKKLLLSDSGFYLCAWCGQLDNEQFFGPGTRLTVL.

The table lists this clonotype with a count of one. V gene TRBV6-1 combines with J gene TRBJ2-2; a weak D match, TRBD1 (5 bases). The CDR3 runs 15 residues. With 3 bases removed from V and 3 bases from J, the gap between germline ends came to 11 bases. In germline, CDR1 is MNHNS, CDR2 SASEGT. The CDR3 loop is CASSESGMDTGELFF. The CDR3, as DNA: TGTGCCAGCAGTGAGTCAGGGATGGACACCGGGGAGCTGTTTTTT.

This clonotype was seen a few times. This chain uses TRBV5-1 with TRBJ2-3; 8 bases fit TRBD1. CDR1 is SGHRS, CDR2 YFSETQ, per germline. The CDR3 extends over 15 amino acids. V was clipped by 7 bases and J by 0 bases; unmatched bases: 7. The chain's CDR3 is CASFRGQASTDTQYF. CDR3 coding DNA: TGCGCCAGCTTCCGGGGACAGGCTAGCACAGATACGCAGTATTTT.

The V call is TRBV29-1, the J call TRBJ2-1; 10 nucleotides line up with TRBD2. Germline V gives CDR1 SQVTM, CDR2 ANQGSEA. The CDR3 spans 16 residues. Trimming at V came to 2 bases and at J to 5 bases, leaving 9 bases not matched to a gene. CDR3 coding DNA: TGCAGCGTTGAACCTTCCCCAGCGGGAGGGGACAATGAGCAGTTCTTC. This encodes CSVEPSPAGGDNEQFF.

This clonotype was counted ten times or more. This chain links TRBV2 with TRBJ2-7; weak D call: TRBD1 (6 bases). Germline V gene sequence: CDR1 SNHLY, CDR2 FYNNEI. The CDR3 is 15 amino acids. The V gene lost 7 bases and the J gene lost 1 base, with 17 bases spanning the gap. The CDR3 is CASTIRQVTSYEQYV. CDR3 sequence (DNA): TGTGCCAGCACCATTCGACAGGTGACATCCTACGAGCAGTACGTC.

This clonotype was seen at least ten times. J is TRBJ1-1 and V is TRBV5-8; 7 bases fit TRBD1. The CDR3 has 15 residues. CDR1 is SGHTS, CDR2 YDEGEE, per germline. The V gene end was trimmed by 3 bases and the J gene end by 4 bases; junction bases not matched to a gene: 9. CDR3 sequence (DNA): TGTGCCAGCAGCTCTAGGACAGGAGGGATCACTGAAGCTTTCTTT. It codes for CASSSRTGGITEAFF.

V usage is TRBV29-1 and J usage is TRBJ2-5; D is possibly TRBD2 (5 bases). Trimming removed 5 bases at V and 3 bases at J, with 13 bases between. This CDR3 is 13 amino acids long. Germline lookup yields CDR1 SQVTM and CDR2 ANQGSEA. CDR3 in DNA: TGCAGCGTTTTAAGTAGCGTAGAAGAGACCCAGTACTTC. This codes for CSVLSSVEETQYF.

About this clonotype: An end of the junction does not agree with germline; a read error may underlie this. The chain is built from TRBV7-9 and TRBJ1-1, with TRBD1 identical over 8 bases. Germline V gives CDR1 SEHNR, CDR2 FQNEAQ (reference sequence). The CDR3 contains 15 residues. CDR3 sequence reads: CASSFVRTGNTESFF. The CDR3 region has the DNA TGTGCCAGCAGCTTCGTTCGGACAGGGAACACTGAATCTTTCTTT. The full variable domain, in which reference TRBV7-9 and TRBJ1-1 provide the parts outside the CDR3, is DTGVSQNPRHKITKRGQNVTFRCDPISEHNRLYWYRQTLGQGPEFLTYFQNEAQLEKSRLLSDRFSAERPKGSFSTLEIQRTEQGDSAMYLCASSFVRTGNTESFFGQGTRLTVV.

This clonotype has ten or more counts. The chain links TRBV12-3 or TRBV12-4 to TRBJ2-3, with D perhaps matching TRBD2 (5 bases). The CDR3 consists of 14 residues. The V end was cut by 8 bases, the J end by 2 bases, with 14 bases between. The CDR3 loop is CASSLGPYTDTQYF. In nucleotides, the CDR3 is TGTGCCAGCTCACTAGGACCATACACAGATACGCAGTATTTT.

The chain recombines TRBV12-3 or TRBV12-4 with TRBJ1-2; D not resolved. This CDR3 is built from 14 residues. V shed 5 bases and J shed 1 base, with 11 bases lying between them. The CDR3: CASSEDVVNYGYTF. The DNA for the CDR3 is TGTGCCAGCAGTGAAGACGTAGTTAACTATGGCTACACCTTC.

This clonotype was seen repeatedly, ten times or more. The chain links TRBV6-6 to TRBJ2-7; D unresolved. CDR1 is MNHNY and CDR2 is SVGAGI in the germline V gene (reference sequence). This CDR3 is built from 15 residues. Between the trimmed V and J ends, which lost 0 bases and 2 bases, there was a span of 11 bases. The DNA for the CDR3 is TGTGCCAGCAGTTACTCGGCCAGCATGACCTACGAGCAGTACTTC. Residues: CASSYSASMTYEQYF.

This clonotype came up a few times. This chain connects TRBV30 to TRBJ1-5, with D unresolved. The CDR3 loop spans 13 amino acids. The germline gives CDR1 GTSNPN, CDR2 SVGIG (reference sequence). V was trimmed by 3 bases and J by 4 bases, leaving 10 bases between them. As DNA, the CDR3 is TGTGCCTGGAGGGCAGGAGTGAATCAGCCCCAGCATTTT. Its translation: CAWRAGVNQPQHF.

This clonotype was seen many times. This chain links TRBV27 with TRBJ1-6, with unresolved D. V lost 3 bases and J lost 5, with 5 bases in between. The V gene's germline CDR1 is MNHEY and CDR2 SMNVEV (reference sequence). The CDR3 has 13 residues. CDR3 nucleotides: TGTGCCAGCAGTTTCTCAAATAATTCACCCCTCCACTTT. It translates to CASSFSNNSPLHF.

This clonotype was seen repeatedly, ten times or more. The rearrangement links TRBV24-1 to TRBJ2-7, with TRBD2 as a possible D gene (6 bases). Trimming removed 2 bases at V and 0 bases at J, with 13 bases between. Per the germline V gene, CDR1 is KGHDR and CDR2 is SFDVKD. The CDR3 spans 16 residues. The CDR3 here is CATSDSRAGISYEQYF. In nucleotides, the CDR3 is TGTGCCACCAGTGATTCTCGGGCGGGGATCTCCTACGAGCAGTACTTC.

The CDR3 DNA follows: TGTGCCAGCAGTAGTAGGGCTGGGGCCAACGTCCTGACTTTC. Translation gives CASSSRAGANVLTF. The gene calls are TRBV3-1 and TRBJ2-6; D gene ambiguous. Trimming left V 6 bases short and J 2 bases short, with 8 bases between. Germline CDR1 LGHDT, CDR2 YNNKEL (reference sequence). This CDR3 comprises 14 residues.

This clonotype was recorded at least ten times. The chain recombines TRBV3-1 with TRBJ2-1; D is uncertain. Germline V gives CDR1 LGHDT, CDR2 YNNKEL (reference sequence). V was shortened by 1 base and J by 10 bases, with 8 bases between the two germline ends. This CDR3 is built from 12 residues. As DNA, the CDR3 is TGTGCCAGCAGCCAAGTCGGGTTCGAGCAGTTCTTC. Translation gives CASSQVGFEQFF.